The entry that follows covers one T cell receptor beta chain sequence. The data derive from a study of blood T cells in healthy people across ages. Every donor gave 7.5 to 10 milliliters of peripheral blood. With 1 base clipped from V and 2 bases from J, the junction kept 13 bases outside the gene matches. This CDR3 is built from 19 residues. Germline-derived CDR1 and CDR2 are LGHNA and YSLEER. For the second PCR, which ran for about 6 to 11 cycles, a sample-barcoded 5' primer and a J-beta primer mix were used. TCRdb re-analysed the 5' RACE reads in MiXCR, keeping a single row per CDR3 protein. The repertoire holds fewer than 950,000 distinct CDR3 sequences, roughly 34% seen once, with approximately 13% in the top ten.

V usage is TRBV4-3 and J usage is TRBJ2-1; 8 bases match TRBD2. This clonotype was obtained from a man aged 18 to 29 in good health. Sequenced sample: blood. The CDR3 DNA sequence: TGCGCCAGCAGCCAAGGGGCTAGCGGGCAGCTCGGTGCCTACAATGAGCAGTTCTTC. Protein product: CASSQGASGQLGAYNEQFF.